Each of the 5 T cell receptor beta chains below was sequenced from the same sample in a study of technical replicates of blood from a handful of donors. Data came from immunoSEQ multiplex PCR; TCRdb stores just in-frame clones and leaves some out. The sample has 75,000 to 95,000 clones; 90% to 96% are singletons. The sample taken for sequencing was T cells isolated from PBMCs. Source of these receptors: a human donor in good health.

The chain joins TRBV28 to TRBJ2-1; TRBD2 might be the D (5 bases). V dropped 3 bases and J dropped 1 base, with 10 bases sitting between them. Germline V gene lookup returns CDR1 MDHEN and CDR2 SYDVKM. The CDR3 contains 15 residues. CDR3 amino acids: CASSFYRESYNEQFF. The CDR3 bases are TGTGCCAGCAGTTTTTATAGGGAGTCCTACAATGAGCAGTTCTTC. Drawing the rest from reference TRBV28 and TRBJ2-1, the complete variable domain is DVKVTQSSRYLVKRTGEKVFLECVQDMDHENMFWYRQDPGLGLRLIYFSYDVKMKEKGDIPEGYSVSREKKERFSLILESASTNQTSMYLCASSFYRESYNEQFFGPGTRLTVL.

This chain links TRBV4-1 with TRBJ1-4, with 9 positions matching TRBD1. The germline V gene encodes CDR1 MGHRA and CDR2 YSYEKL. The CDR3 length is 16 residues. V trimming: 0 bases; J trimming: 6 bases; junction bases outside the gene matches: 5. The CDR3 coding sequence is TGCGCCAGCAGCCAAGATCCGGGACAGGGCTATGAAAAACTGTTTTTT. Amino acids: CASSQDPGQGYEKLFF.

The chain is built from TRBV6-5 and TRBJ1-5; 10 nucleotides line up with TRBD1. With 9 bases clipped from V and 2 bases from J, the junction kept 7 bases outside the gene matches. From germline, CDR1 is MNHEY and CDR2 SVGAGI. This CDR3 region has 15 residues. The CDR3: CASLDRGHGNQPQHF. The DNA of the CDR3 is TGTGCCAGTTTAGACAGGGGGCACGGCAATCAGCCCCAGCATTTT.

The CDR3 region has the DNA TGTGCCAGCAGCGTTTCTAGCGGGCCTGGAAAGAATGAGCAGTTCTTC. Translated, it gives CASSVSSGPGKNEQFF. The chain recombines TRBV7-3 with TRBJ2-1, with 8 bases identical to TRBD2. Trimming cost V 5 bases and J 7 bases; bases outside gene matches: 13. CDR1 and CDR2 from the germline V gene are SGHTA and FQGTGA. The CDR3 totals 16 residues. Together with reference TRBV7-3 and TRBJ2-1, the CDR3 gives the full variable domain: GAGVSQTPSNKVTEKGKYVELRCDPISGHTALYWYRQSLGQGPEFLIYFQGTGAADDSGLPNDRFFAVRPEGSVSTLKIQRTERGDSAVYLCASSVSSGPGKNEQFFGPGTRLTVL.

The J gene is TRBJ2-7, the V gene TRBV23-1; TRBD1 agrees at 9 bases. Being an ORF, TRBV23-1 has a function that is uncertain. V lost 6 bases, J lost 1 base, and 10 bases stayed unmatched. The CDR3 consists of 16 residues. In DNA form, the CDR3 reads TGCGCCAGCAGGAAGTACAGGGGGCTGTGGTCCTACGAGCAGTACTTC. Amino acids: CASRKYRGLWSYEQYF.